One and the same sample provided the 19 T cell receptor beta chains below, sequenced in a study of T cell responses to AZD1222 COVID-19 vaccine. Sequenced by immunoSEQ multiplex PCR; TCRdb stores in-frame clones only, minus some. In the table there are roughly 170,000 clones, approximately 94% of which are singletons. The source was peripheral blood, collected 28 days after the second AZD1222 dose. These receptors all stem from an adult who received the AZD1222 COVID-19 vaccine.

The genes are TRBV5-1 and TRBJ1-3, with a tentative D call TRBD1 (6 bases). Trimming removed 1 base at V and 0 bases at J, with 17 bases between. The CDR3 extends over 18 amino acids. The germline CDR1 and CDR2 sequences are SGHRS and YFSETQ. The CDR3, as DNA: TGCGCCAGCAGCTTGAGTCTGGACAGCGCCCGCTCTGGAAACACCATATATTTT. As protein: CASSLSLDSARSGNTIYF.

V usage is TRBV7-9 and J usage is TRBJ2-7; D tentatively fits TRBD1 or TRBD2 (5 bases each). The V gene's germline CDR1 is SEHNR and CDR2 FQNEAQ (reference sequence). The CDR3 totals 15 residues. V lost 6 bases and J lost 3, with 18 bases in between. Here the CDR3 reads CASSWTGTLGYEQYF. CDR3 DNA: TGTGCCAGCAGTTGGACCGGGACCCTCGGCTACGAGCAGTACTTC. Full variable domain (outside the CDR3, taken from reference TRBV7-9 and TRBJ2-7): DTGVSQNPRHKITKRGQNVTFRCDPISEHNRLYWYRQTLGQGPEFLTYFQNEAQLEKSRLLSDRFSAERPKGSFSTLEIQRTEQGDSAMYLCASSWTGTLGYEQYFGPGTRLTVT.

The table lists this clone with a count of one. This chain joins TRBV30 and TRBJ2-7, with 9 bases aligning to TRBD1. With 4 bases clipped from V and 5 bases from J, the junction kept 12 bases outside the gene matches. This CDR3 spans 15 amino acids. Germline CDR1 reads GTSNPN; CDR2 reads SVGIG (reference sequence). As DNA, the CDR3 is TGTGCCTGGAAGAATCCCGGGACAGGGCTTAACGAGCAGTACTTC. Protein: CAWKNPGTGLNEQYF.

The chain has TRBV27 and TRBJ1-2, with 7 positions matching TRBD1. CDR1 and CDR2 (germline): MNHEY, SMNVEV (reference sequence). The V gene end was trimmed by 5 bases and the J gene end by 5 bases; junction bases not matched to a gene: 5. This CDR3 has 13 residues. CDR3 coding DNA: TGTGCCAGCAGTACGACAGGGCTGTATGGCTACACCTTC. It yields the protein CASSTTGLYGYTF.

The V and J genes are TRBV25-1 and TRBJ1-1; 7 positions match TRBD1. The CDR3 contains 12 residues. Germline V gives CDR1 MGHDK, CDR2 SYGVNS. With V trimmed by 6 bases and J by 8 bases, 6 bases remained unmatched. As DNA, the CDR3 is TGTGCCAGCAGAACGGGACAGCTAGAAGCTTTCTTT. It translates to CASRTGQLEAFF.

The rearrangement links TRBV23-1 to TRBJ2-7; D perhaps matches TRBD1 (6 bases). TRBV23-1 is labeled an ORF, and its function is uncertain. This CDR3 comprises 14 residues. With 7 bases removed from V and 1 base from J, the gap between germline ends came to 14 bases. CDR3 amino acids: CASTHQRGSYEQYF. The CDR3 DNA is TGCGCCAGCACTCATCAAAGGGGGTCCTACGAGCAGTACTTC.

The chain couples TRBV7-9 to TRBJ2-7; no clear D. Germline V CDR1 and CDR2: SEHNR, FQNEAQ (reference sequence). The CDR3 length is 14 residues. V lost 6 bases to trimming and J lost 3 bases, with 15 bases between them. The CDR3 loop is CASSSRTRLYEQYF. CDR3 DNA sequence: TGTGCCAGCAGTTCCAGGACCCGACTCTACGAGCAGTACTTC.

Comments on this clone: Other DNA sequences of this sample code for an identical CDR3. The V gene is TRBV7-9, the J gene TRBJ1-2, with 7 bases that match TRBD1. Unmatched junction bases numbered 2, after V lost 5 bases and J lost 2 bases. The CDR3 has 13 amino acids. The germline CDR1 and CDR2 sequences are SEHNR and FQNEAQ (reference sequence). Here the CDR3 DNA reads TGTGCCAGCAGCCCGGACAGGAACTATGGCTACACCTTC. Its protein product is CASSPDRNYGYTF.

The gene calls are TRBV7-2 and TRBJ2-7, with a weak D call TRBD1 (5 bases). V gave up 4 bases and J gave up 2 bases, with 15 bases separating them. Germline V CDR1 and CDR2: SGHTA, FQGNSA. This CDR3 is 15 amino acids long. The CDR3, as DNA: TGTGCCAGCAGCTCGCGTTTAGACAGCCCCTACGAGCAGTACTTC. It translates to CASSSRLDSPYEQYF.

There are a few counts of this clone. V usage is TRBV5-1 and J usage is TRBJ1-1; D gene ambiguous. The V gene lost 0 bases and the J gene lost 0 bases, with 3 bases spanning the gap. The length of the CDR3 is 13 residues. In germline, CDR1 is SGHRS, CDR2 YFSETQ. The CDR3 sequence is CASSLEMNTEAFF. In DNA, the CDR3 is TGCGCCAGCAGCTTGGAAATGAACACTGAAGCTTTCTTT. The full variable domain, in which reference TRBV5-1 and TRBJ1-1 provide the parts outside the CDR3, is KAGVTQTPRYLIKTRGQQVTLSCSPISGHRSVSWYQQTPGQGLQFLFEYFSETQRNKGNFPGRFSGRQFSNSRSEMNVSTLELGDSALYLCASSLEMNTEAFFGQGTRLTVV.

V and J are TRBV3-1 (or the pseudogene TRBV3-2) and TRBJ1-1; D uncertain. Germline values: CDR1 LGHDT, CDR2 YNNKEL (reference sequence). CDR3 size: 14 residues. V shed 1 base and J shed 1 base, with 7 bases lying between them. CDR3 nucleotides: TGTGCCAGCAGCCAAGTGTCGGGGAACACTGAAGCTTTCTTT. This gives the protein CASSQVSGNTEAFF.

This chain joins TRBV25-1 and TRBJ2-7; no definite D call. The V end lost 4 bases, the J end lost 2 bases, and 9 bases lay between the germline ends. Germline-derived CDR1 and CDR2 are MGHDK and SYGVNS. The CDR3 contains 13 residues. The CDR3 protein is CASSGSVPYEQYF. The CDR3 nucleotides are TGTGCCAGCAGTGGGTCAGTTCCCTACGAGCAGTACTTC.

The J gene is TRBJ1-1, the V gene TRBV19; D unresolved. V was cut by 5 bases and J by 0 bases, with 7 bases left in between. CDR1 and CDR2 from the germline V gene are LNHDA and SQIVND (reference sequence). The CDR3 extends over 13 amino acids. The CDR3 spells CASSPRVNTEAFF. The CDR3 coding sequence is TGTGCCAGTAGTCCTAGGGTGAACACTGAAGCTTTCTTT.

The genes are TRBV11-2 and TRBJ2-3; D remains unclear. The germline gives CDR1 SGHAT, CDR2 FQNNGV. V was trimmed by 5 bases and J by 6 bases, leaving 6 bases between them. The CDR3 is 11 amino acids. The CDR3 bases are TGTGCCAGCAGCCCGGCGGATACGCAGTATTTT. Amino acid sequence: CASSPADTQYF.

The J gene is TRBJ1-5, the V gene TRBV6-5; D is ambiguous. The CDR3 has 15 residues. Germline CDR1 is MNHEY and CDR2 is SVGAGI. V shed 6 bases and J shed 1 base, with 13 bases lying between them. The CDR3 bases are TGTGCCAGCAGAGCTTCAGAGGGAAGCAATCAGCCCCAGCATTTT. It encodes CASRASEGSNQPQHF.

This clone has just one count. The chain couples TRBV10-3 to TRBJ1-1; TRBD1 matches at 7 bases. V lost 6 bases, J lost 2 bases, and 18 bases stayed unmatched. The length of the CDR3 is 18 residues. Germline CDR1 and CDR2: ENHRY and SYGVKD. CDR3 nucleotides: TGTGCCATCAGCGAAGGTTTCCCCGGGCGGGACAGCAACACTGAAGCTTTCTTT. It is translated as CAISEGFPGRDSNTEAFF.

The genes are TRBV11-2 and TRBJ2-3, with a weak D call TRBD2 (6 bases). The ends were cut back, 1 base at V and 1 base at J, with 6 bases in the middle. Germline V gene lookup returns CDR1 SGHAT and CDR2 FQNNGV. The CDR3 has 14 residues. In nucleotides, the CDR3 is TGTGCCAGCAGCTTAGTAGCGGGCACAGATACGCAGTATTTT. It is translated as CASSLVAGTDTQYF.

The gene calls are TRBV7-3 and TRBJ2-1; 13 positions agree with TRBD2. CDR1 is SGHTA and CDR2 is FQGTGA in the germline V gene. The CDR3 covers 15 residues. The J segment lost 8 bases and the V segment lost 5 bases, leaving 6 bases of the junction unmatched. The CDR3 sequence is CASSDGLAGVDEQFF. DNA for the CDR3: TGTGCCAGCAGCGACGGACTAGCGGGGGTCGATGAGCAGTTCTTC.

This chain joins TRBV29-1 and TRBJ2-1, with D possibly called TRBD1 or TRBD2 (5 bases each). This CDR3 comprises 16 residues. V was clipped by 2 bases and J by 0 bases, with 14 bases between them. Germline V gene lookup returns CDR1 SQVTM and CDR2 ANQGSEA. This chain's CDR3 is CSVEIRLGVSYNEQFF. CDR3 sequence (DNA): TGCAGCGTTGAAATTAGGTTGGGGGTCTCCTACAATGAGCAGTTCTTC.